The next 9 T cell receptor beta chains were all read from a single sample in a study of post-analysis software for immune sequencing data. Overall study findings and caveats: TRBV segments more frequent in patients than in controls numbered roughly five and included TRBV5-6, TRBV5-1 and TRBV20-1.

These TCRs are of unknown antigen specificity. Unique molecular identifiers had been added to the TCR beta cDNA libraries. One entry per CDR3 protein, called by TCRdb with MiXCR from the PCR reads. The repertoire holds 500,000 to 600,000 distinct CDR3 sequences, with 40% to 50% as singletons. What was sequenced was blood. Every receptor here comes from a girl aged 5-17 years with multiple sclerosis.

This clonotype was seen a handful of times. This rearrangement joins TRBV7-6 to TRBJ2-5, with 8 bases that match TRBD2. Germline V gene sequence: CDR1 SGHVS, CDR2 FNYEAQ. CDR3 length: 13 residues. J gave up 11 bases and V 1 base, and 6 bases lay outside the gene matches. The CDR3 DNA follows: TGTGCCAGCAGCTTAGATCGGGGGGGTGAGCAGTACTTC. It specifies CASSLDRGGEQYF.

The V and J genes are TRBV5-5 and TRBJ2-7; D is ambiguous. CDR3 length: 15 amino acids. CDR1 is SGHKS and CDR2 is YYEKEE in the germline V gene (reference sequence). V lost 0 bases and J lost 0, with 10 bases in between. CDR3 in amino acids: CASSLEARGSYEQYF. DNA of the CDR3: TGTGCCAGCAGCTTGGAGGCGAGAGGCTCCTACGAGCAGTACTTC.

This rearrangement joins TRBV4-1 to TRBJ2-1, with TRBD2 matching over 9 bases. The CDR3 is 18 amino acids. With V trimmed by 1 base and J by 6 bases, 13 bases remained unmatched. The V gene's germline CDR1 is MGHRA and CDR2 YSYEKL. CDR3: CASSQVDIGLASFNEQFF. The CDR3, as DNA: TGCGCCAGCAGCCAAGTAGATATAGGACTAGCGAGTTTCAATGAGCAGTTCTTC.

This clonotype was seen more than once but under ten times. The CDR3 region is CASSLVAGGTRDTQYF. In nucleotides, the CDR3 is TGCGCCAGCAGCCTTGTAGCGGGAGGGACCAGAGATACGCAGTATTTT. The V and J genes are TRBV4-1 and TRBJ2-3, with 11 bases lining up with TRBD2. Trimming at V came to 4 bases and at J to 5 bases, leaving 8 bases not matched to a gene. The germline CDR1 and CDR2 sequences are MGHRA and YSYEKL. The CDR3 has 16 residues.

The chain links TRBV20-1 to TRBJ2-5; 10 nucleotides align to TRBD1. The CDR3 runs to 13 residues. V lost 6 bases, J lost 11 bases, and 12 bases stayed unmatched. Germline V gene sequence: CDR1 DFQATT, CDR2 SNEGSKA (reference sequence). The CDR3 DNA sequence: TGCAGTGCCCTCGGACAGGGGGACTACGGGCAGTACTTC. The encoded protein is CSALGQGDYGQYF.

The chain carries TRBV5-1 and TRBJ1-1; no reliable D call. Per the germline V gene, CDR1 is SGHRS and CDR2 is YFSETQ. Trimming pared 0 bases from V and 7 bases from J, leaving 19 bases between. The CDR3 loop spans 16 amino acids. CDR3 residues: CASSLVELMSGNEAFF. In DNA form, the CDR3 reads TGCGCCAGCAGCTTGGTCGAGTTAATGTCGGGGAATGAAGCTTTCTTT. Full variable domain (outside the CDR3, taken from reference TRBV5-1 and TRBJ1-1): KAGVTQTPRYLIKTRGQQVTLSCSPISGHRSVSWYQQTPGQGLQFLFEYFSETQRNKGNFPGRFSGRQFSNSRSEMNVSTLELGDSALYLCASSLVELMSGNEAFFGQGTRLTVV.

This clonotype was observed a few times. The chain carries TRBV10-3 and TRBJ2-7; TRBD1 aligns across 8 bases. The CDR3 runs 16 residues. Germline loops: CDR1 ENHRY, CDR2 SYGVKD. Trimming cost V 3 bases and J 7 bases; bases outside gene matches: 14. CDR3 amino acids: CAISDSGGARMVEQYF. The CDR3 DNA reads TGTGCCATCAGTGATTCAGGGGGCGCCAGGATGGTAGAGCAGTACTTC.

The V gene is TRBV7-3, the J gene TRBJ1-1, with D possibly being TRBD1 (5 bases). The CDR3 runs 14 residues. Trimming left V 5 bases short and J 10 bases short, with 20 bases between. The germline V gene has CDR1 SGHTA and CDR2 FQGTGA. The CDR3 is CASSSTGTMEAAFF. The CDR3 DNA sequence: TGTGCCAGCAGCAGTACCGGGACTATGGAAGCAGCTTTCTTT. Full variable domain (rest looked up from reference TRBV7-3 and TRBJ1-1): GAGVSQTPSNKVTEKGKYVELRCDPISGHTALYWYRQSLGQGPEFLIYFQGTGAADDSGLPNDRFFAVRPEGSVSTLKIQRTERGDSAVYLCASSSTGTMEAAFFGQGTRLTVV.

The gene calls are TRBV4-1 and TRBJ1-1; 9 positions agree with TRBD1. The germline V gene encodes CDR1 MGHRA and CDR2 YSYEKL. This CDR3 has 14 amino acids. V shed 7 bases, J shed 3 bases, and the junction held 6 bases outside the gene matches. The CDR3 protein is CASTGQGSDTEAFF. The CDR3 DNA sequence: TGCGCCAGCACGGGACAGGGATCGGACACTGAAGCTTTCTTT.